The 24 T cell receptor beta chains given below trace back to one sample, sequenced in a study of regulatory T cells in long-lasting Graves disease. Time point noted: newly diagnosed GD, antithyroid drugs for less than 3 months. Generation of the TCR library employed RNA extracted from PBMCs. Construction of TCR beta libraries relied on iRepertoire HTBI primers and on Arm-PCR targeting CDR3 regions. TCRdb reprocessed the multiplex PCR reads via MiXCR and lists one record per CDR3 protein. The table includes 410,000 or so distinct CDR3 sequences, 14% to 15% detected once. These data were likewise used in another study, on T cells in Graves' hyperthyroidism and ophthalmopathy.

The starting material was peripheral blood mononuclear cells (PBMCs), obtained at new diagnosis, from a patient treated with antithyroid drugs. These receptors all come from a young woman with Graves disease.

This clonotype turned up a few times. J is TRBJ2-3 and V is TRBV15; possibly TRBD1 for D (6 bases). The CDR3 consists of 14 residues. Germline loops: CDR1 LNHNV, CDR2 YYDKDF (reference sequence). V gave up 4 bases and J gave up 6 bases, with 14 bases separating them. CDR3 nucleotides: TGTGCCACCAGCACCCCGGACAGCCCCGATACGCAGTATTTT. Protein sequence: CATSTPDSPDTQYF.

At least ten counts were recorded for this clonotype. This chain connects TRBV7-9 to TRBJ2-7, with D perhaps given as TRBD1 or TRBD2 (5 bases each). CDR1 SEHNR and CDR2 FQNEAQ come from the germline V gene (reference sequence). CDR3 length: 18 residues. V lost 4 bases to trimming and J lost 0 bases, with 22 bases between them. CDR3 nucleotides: TGTGCCAGCAGCTCAGATTTTCCTCGGGCCGGGACCTCCTACGAGCAGTACTTC. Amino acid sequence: CASSSDFPRAGTSYEQYF.

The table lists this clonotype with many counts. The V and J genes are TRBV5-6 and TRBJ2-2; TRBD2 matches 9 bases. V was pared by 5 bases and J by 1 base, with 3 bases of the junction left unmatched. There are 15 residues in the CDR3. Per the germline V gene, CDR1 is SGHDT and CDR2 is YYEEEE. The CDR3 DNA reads TGTGCCAGCAGGCGAGCGGGAGGGAACACCGGGGAGCTGTTTTTT. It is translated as CASRRAGGNTGELFF.

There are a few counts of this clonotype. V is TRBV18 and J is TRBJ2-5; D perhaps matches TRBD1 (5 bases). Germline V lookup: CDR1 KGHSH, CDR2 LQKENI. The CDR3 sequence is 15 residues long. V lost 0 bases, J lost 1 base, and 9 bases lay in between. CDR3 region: CASSPPRVGQETQYF. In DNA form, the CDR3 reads TGTGCCAGCTCACCACCCAGGGTCGGCCAAGAGACCCAGTACTTC.

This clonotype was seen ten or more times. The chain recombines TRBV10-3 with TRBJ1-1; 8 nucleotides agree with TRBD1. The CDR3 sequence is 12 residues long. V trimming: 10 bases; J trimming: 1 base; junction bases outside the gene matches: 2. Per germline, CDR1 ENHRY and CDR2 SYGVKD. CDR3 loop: CASGTGNTEAFF. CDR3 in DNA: TGTGCCAGCGGGACAGGGAACACTGAAGCTTTCTTT.

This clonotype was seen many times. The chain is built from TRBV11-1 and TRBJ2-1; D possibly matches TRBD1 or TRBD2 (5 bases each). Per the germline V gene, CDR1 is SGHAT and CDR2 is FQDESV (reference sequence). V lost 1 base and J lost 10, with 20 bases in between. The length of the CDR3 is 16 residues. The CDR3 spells CASSLGGVTGLGEQFF. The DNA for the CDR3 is TGTGCCAGCAGCTTAGGAGGGGTCACAGGACTGGGGGAGCAGTTCTTC.

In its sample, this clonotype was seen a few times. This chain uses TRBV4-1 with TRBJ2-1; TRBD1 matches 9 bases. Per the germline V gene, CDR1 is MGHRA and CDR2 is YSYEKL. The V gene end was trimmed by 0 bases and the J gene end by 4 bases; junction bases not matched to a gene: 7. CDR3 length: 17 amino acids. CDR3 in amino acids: CASSQDSPGTGYNEQFF. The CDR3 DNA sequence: TGCGCCAGCAGCCAAGATAGCCCCGGGACAGGGTACAATGAGCAGTTCTTC.

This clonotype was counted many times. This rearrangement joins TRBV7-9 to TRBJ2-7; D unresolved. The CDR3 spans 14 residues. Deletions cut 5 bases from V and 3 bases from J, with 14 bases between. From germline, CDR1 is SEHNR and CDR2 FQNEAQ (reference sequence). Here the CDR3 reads CASSPRSDYYEQYF. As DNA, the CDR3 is TGTGCCAGCAGCCCAAGATCCGATTACTACGAGCAGTACTTC. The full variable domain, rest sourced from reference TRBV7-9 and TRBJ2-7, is DTGVSQNPRHKITKRGQNVTFRCDPISEHNRLYWYRQTLGQGPEFLTYFQNEAQLEKSRLLSDRFSAERPKGSFSTLEIQRTEQGDSAMYLCASSPRSDYYEQYFGPGTRLTVT.

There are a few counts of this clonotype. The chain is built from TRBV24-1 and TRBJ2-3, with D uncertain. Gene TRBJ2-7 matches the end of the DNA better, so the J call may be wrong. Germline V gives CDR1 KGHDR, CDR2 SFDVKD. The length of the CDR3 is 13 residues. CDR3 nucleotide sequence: TGTGCCACCAGTAGGGCAGCCTCCTACGAGCAGTACTTC. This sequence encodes CATSRAASYEQYF.

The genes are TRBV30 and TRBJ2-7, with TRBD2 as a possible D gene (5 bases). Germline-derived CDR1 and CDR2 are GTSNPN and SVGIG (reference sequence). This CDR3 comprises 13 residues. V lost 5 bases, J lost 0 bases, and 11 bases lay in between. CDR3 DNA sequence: TGTGCCTGGGAGGGTTCGGGCTCCTACGAGCAGTACTTC. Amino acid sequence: CAWEGSGSYEQYF. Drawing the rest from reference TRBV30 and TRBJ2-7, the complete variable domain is SQTIHQWPATLVQPVGSPLSLECTVEGTSNPNLYWYRQAAGRGLQLLFYSVGIGQISSEVPQNLSASRPQDRQFILSSKKLLLSDSGFYLCAWEGSGSYEQYFGPGTRLTVT.

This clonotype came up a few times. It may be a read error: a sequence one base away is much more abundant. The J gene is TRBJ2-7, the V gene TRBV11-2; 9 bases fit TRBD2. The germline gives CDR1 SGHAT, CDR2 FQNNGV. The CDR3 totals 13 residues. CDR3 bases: TGTACCAGCAGCTCCTGGACTAGCGTGGGGCAGTACTTC. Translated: CTSSSWTSVGQYF.

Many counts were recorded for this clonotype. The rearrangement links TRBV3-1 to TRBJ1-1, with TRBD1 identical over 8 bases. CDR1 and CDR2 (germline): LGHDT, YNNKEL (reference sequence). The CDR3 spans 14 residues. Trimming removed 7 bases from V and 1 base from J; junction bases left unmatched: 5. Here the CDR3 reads CASINRGGNTEAFF. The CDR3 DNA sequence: TGTGCCAGCATCAACAGGGGGGGGAACACTGAAGCTTTCTTT.

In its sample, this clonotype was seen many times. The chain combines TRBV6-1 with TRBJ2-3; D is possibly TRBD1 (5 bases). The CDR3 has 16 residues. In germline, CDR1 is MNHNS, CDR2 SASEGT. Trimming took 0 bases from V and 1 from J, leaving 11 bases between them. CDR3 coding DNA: TGTGCCAGCAGTGAAGCGATGGAAGGGGGCACAGATACGCAGTATTTT. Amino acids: CASSEAMEGGTDTQYF.

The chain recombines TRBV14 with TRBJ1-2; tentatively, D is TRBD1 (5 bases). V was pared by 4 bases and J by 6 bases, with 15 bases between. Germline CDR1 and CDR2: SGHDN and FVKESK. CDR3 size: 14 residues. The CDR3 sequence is CASSPRTQGHGYTF. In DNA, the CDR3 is TGTGCCAGCAGCCCGCGCACTCAGGGACATGGCTACACCTTC. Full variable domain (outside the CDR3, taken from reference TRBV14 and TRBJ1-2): EAGVTQFPSHSVIEKGQTVTLRCDPISGHDNLYWYRRVMGKEIKFLLHFVKESKQDESGMPNNRFLAERTGGTYSTLKVQPAELEDSGVYFCASSPRTQGHGYTFGSGTRLTVV.

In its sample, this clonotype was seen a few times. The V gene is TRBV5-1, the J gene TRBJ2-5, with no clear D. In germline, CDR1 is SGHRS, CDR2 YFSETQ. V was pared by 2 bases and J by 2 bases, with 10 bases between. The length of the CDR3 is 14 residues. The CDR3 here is CASSLIGRQETQYF. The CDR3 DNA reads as TGCGCCAGCAGCTTAATTGGCAGACAAGAGACCCAGTACTTC. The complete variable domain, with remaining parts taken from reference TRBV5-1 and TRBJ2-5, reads KAGVTQTPRYLIKTRGQQVTLSCSPISGHRSVSWYQQTPGQGLQFLFEYFSETQRNKGNFPGRFSGRQFSNSRSEMNVSTLELGDSALYLCASSLIGRQETQYFGPGTRLLVL.

CDR3: CATSRDAGQGGTEAFF. CDR3 sequence (DNA): TGTGCCACCAGCAGAGATGCAGGACAGGGAGGCACTGAAGCTTTCTTT. V and J are TRBV15 and TRBJ1-1; 8 bases match TRBD1. This CDR3 has 16 amino acids. After removal of 0 bases from V and 4 bases from J, the junction contained 7 bases not matched to a gene. Germline CDR1 reads LNHNV; CDR2 reads YYDKDF (reference sequence).

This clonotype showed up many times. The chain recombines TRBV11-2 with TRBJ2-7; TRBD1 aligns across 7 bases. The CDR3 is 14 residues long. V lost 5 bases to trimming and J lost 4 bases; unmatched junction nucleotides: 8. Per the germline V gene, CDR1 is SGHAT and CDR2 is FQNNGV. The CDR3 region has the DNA TGTGCCAGCAGCCGACAGGGATTCGCATACGAGCAGTACTTC. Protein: CASSRQGFAYEQYF.

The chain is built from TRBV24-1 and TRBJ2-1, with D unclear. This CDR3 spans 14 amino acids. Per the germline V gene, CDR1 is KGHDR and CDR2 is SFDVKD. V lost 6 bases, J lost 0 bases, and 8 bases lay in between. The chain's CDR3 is CATSLPNSYNEQFF. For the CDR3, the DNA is TGTGCCACCAGTCTCCCGAACTCCTACAATGAGCAGTTCTTC.

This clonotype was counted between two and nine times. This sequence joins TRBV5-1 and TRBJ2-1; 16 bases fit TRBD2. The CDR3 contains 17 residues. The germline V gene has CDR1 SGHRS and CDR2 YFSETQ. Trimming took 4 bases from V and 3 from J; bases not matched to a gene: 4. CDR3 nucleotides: TGCGCCAGCAGCCCGGGACTAGCGGGAGGGAACTACAATGAGCAGTTCTTC. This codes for CASSPGLAGGNYNEQFF.

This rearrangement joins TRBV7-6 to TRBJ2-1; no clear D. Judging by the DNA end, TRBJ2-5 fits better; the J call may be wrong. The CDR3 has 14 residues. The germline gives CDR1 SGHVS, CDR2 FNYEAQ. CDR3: CASSLFAVQETQYF. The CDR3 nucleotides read TGTGCCAGCAGCTTGTTTGCAGTACAAGAGACCCAGTACTTC.

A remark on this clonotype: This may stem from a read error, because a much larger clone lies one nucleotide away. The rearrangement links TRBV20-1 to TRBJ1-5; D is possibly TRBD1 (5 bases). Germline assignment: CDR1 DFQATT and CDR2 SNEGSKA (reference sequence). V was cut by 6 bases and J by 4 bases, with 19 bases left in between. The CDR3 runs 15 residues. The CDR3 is CSARAGRQANQPQHF. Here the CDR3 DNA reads TGCAGTGCCCGTGCGGGACGGCAAGCTAATCAGCCCCAGCATTTT.

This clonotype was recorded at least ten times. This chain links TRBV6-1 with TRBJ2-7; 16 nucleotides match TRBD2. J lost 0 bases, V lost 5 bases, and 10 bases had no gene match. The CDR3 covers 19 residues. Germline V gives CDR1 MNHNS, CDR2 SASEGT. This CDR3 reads CASSREGLAGGPNSYEQYF. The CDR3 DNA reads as TGTGCCAGCAGTCGAGAGGGACTAGCGGGAGGGCCAAACTCCTACGAGCAGTACTTC.

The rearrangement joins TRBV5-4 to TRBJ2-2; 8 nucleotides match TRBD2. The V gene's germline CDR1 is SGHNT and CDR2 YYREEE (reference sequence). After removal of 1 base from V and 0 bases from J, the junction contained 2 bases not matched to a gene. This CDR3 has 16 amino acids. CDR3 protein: CASSLPGLANTGELFF. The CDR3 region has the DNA TGTGCCAGCAGCTTGCCGGGACTAGCGAACACCGGGGAGCTGTTTTTT.

The CDR3 loop is CSVESGGSYEQYF. CDR3 DNA: TGCAGCGTTGAATCAGGGGGCAGTTACGAGCAGTACTTC. This chain uses TRBV29-1 with TRBJ2-7; 8 bases are a match to TRBD1. CDR1 is SQVTM and CDR2 is ANQGSEA in the germline V gene. With V trimmed by 2 bases and J by 4 bases, 4 bases remained unmatched. The CDR3 length is 13 residues.